The T cell receptor (beta chain) under discussion was sequenced for a study of blood T cell repertoires in COVID-19. Across the whole study: Sources were T cells, B-cell-depleted T cells, or PBMCs; the material itself was cDNA or gDNA.

Germline V gene sequence: CDR1 SNHLY, CDR2 FYNNEI. The CDR3 extends over 14 amino acids. Between the trimmed V and J ends, which lost 4 bases and 7 bases, there was a span of 11 bases. In the study's own analysis: The authors estimated nucleated cell counts from reference gene primer amplification. Some clones are missing from TCRdb's copy, which holds only in-frame ones; the method was immunoSEQ multiplex PCR. V and J calls plus clone size are reproduced from that table; the DNA served to infer D and trimming. This table holds approximately 310,000 clones, approximately 89% found once. The sample consisted of peripheral blood. This receptor was identified in a woman aged 50 to 60 who had recovered from COVID-19. The chain recombines TRBV2 with TRBJ1-6, with no clear D. The CDR3 DNA reads as TGTGCCAGCAGTGCTCTCGGGGTGAATTCACCCCTCCACTTT. This gives the protein CASSALGVNSPLHF.